Listed below are T cell receptor beta chains from one sample, sequenced in a study of OX40 agonist ivuxolimab in advanced cancers. Method: immunoSEQ multiplex PCR; TCRdb's copy keeps in-frame clones and lacks some. The sample has roughly 100,000 clones, approximately 90% seen once; the top ten hold 6% to 7.5%. Sequenced here: CD4+ or CD8+ T cells sorted from blood, sampled in a trial of the OX40 agonist ivuxolimab. The receptors were sampled from an adult with an advanced solid tumor such as melanoma, head and neck, liver or kidney cancer. CDR3s include the opening cysteine and the closing phenylalanine or tryptophan. Each record gives: D gene, V gene, CDR3 protein. The D gene is left open where the match is weak.

TRBD2,TRBV2,CASRAGTSGIHEQYF
.,TRBV7-9,CASSPLTENTEAFF
TRBD1,TRBV2,CASKRQGHDNEQFF
.,TRBV27,CASSRQGRSTDTQYF
.,TRBV30,CAWRPLRGYTF
TRBD1,TRBV7-9,CASTRGDTEAFF
.,TRBV30,CAWNQVGNQPQHF
.,TRBV10-2,CASSGQGSDIQYF
.,TRBV28,CASSPIGGGYDNQPQHF
TRBD1,TRBV30,CAWSVSGGNTEAFF
TRBD2,TRBV11-3,CASSPTPGLAGSYEQYF
.,TRBV11-2,CASSLRAGPPHNEQFF
.,TRBV5-1,CASSTPQGRENTGELFF
.,TRBV6-6,CAILHDYYGYTF
TRBD1,TRBV5-4,CASSPTGVSYEQYF
TRBD2,TRBV6-6,CASSPPAGGAETQYF
.,TRBV6-1,CASSEIQPQHF